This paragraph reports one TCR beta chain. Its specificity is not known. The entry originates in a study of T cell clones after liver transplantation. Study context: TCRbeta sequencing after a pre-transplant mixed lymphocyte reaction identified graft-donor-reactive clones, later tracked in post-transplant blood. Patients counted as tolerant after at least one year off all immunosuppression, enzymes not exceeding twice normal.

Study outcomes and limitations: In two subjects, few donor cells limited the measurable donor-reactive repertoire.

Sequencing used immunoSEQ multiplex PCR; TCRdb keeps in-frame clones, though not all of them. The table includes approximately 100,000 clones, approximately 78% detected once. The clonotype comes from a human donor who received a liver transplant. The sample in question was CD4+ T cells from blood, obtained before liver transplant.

This CDR3 is CATKGDQTYEQYF. The CDR3 region has the DNA TGTGCCACCAAAGGGGACCAGACCTACGAGCAGTACTTC. The V call is TRBV19, the J call TRBJ2-7; perhaps D is TRBD1 or TRBD2 (5 bases each). Trimming took 10 bases from V and 2 from J, leaving 15 bases between them. CDR3 size: 13 residues. Per germline, CDR1 LNHDA and CDR2 SQIVND (reference sequence).